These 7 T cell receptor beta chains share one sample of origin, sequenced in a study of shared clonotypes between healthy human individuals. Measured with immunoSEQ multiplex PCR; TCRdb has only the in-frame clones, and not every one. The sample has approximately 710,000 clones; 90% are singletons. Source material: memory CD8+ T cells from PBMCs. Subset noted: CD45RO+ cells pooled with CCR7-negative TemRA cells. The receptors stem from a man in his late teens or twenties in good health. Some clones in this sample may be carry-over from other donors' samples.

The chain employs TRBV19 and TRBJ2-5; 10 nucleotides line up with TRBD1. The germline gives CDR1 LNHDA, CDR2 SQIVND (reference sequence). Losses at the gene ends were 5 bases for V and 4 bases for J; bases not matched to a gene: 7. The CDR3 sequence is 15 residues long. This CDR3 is CASSVDRGFGETQYF. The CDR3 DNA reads TGTGCCAGTAGTGTGGACAGGGGGTTCGGAGAGACCCAGTACTTC.

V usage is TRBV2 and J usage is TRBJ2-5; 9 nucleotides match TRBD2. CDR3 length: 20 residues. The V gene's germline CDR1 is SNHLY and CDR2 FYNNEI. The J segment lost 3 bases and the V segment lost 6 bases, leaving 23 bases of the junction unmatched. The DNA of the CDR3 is TGTGCCAGCAGCGACCGGACTAGCGTTCTGTTGGAGCTATCTGAAGAGACCCAGTACTTC. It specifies CASSDRTSVLLELSEETQYF.

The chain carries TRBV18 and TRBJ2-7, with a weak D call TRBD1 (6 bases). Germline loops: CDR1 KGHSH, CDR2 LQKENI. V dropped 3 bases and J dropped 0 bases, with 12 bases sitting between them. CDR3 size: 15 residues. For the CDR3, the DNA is TGTGCCAGCTCACCGCGGACAGTAAGCTCCTACGAGCAGTACTTC. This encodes CASSPRTVSSYEQYF. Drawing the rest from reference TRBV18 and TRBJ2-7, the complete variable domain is NAGVMQNPRHLVRRRGQEARLRCSPMKGHSHVYWYRQLPEEGLKFMVYLQKENIIDESGMPKERFSAEFPKEGPSILRIQQVVRGDSAAYFCASSPRTVSSYEQYFGPGTRLTVT.

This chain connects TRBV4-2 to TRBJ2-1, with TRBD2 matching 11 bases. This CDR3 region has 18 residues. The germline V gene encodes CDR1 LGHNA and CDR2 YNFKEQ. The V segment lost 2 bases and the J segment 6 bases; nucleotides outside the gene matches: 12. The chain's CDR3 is CASSQFLVAGGQVNEQFF. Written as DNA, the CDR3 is TGTGCCAGCAGCCAATTCCTGGTAGCGGGAGGGCAGGTCAATGAGCAGTTCTTC.

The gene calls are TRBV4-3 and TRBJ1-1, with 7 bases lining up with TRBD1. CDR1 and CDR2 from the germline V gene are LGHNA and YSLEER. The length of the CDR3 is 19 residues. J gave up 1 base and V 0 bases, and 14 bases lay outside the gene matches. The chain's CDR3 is CASSQDLGTYRGPNTEAFF. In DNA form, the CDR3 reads TGCGCCAGCAGCCAAGATTTGGGTACCTACAGGGGACCGAACACTGAAGCTTTCTTT.

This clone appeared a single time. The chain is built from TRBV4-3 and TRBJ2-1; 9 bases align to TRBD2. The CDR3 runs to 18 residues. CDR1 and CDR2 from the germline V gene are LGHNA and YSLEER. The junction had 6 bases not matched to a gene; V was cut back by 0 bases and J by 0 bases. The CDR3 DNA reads TGCGCCAGCAGCCAAGAACTAGCGGGTGTAAGCTCCTACAATGAGCAGTTCTTC. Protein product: CASSQELAGVSSYNEQFF.

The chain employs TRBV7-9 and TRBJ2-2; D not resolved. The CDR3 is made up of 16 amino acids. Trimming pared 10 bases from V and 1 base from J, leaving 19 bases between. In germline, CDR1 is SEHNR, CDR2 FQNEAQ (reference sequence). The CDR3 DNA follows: TGTGCCACCTTTCGGGTAGGGCGAGAGAACACCGGGGAGCTGTTTTTT. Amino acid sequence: CATFRVGRENTGELFF. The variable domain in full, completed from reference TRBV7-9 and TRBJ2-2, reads DTGVSQNPRHKITKRGQNVTFRCDPISEHNRLYWYRQTLGQGPEFLTYFQNEAQLEKSRLLSDRFSAERPKGSFSTLEIQRTEQGDSAMYLCATFRVGRENTGELFFGEGSRLTVL.